The 27 T cell receptor beta chains given below trace back to one sample, sequenced in a study of T cell repertoires in cytomegalovirus infection (dated by TCRdb to about 2019). The run used an Illumina HiSeq 1500. TCRdb reanalyzed the raw reads on its own, using fastp at Q25 for trimming and MiXCR for clone calling, and kept in-frame beta chains. Duplicate CDR3 protein sequences are folded into a single record with the most common DNA and genes. This sample gives approximately 990,000 distinct CDR3 sequences in total; around a third of them show up just once. Of the sample, 11% to 15% falls within the top ten clones. The treatment or condition label on this specimen signifies: in vitro stimulation with specific CMV peptide epitopes to enrich CMV-specific T cells. These receptors have no known antigen. This specimen was cultured CD8+ T cells from PBMCs, taken from culture after CMV antigen stimulation. The receptors were sampled from a human donor in good health (CMV status not recorded). Some clones in this sample may be carry-over from other donors' samples.

V and J are TRBV6-6 and TRBJ1-3; D gene uncertain. CDR1 MNHNY and CDR2 SVGAGI come from the germline V gene (reference sequence). The germline V and J ends were trimmed by 11 bases and 4 bases, with 12 bases remaining between them. This CDR3 comprises 12 residues. CDR3 in DNA: TGTGCCTCGCGAACCTTGGGAAACACCATATATTTT. Its translation: CASRTLGNTIYF.

This clonotype was observed many times. The chain joins TRBV27 to TRBJ1-5, with D possibly being TRBD1 (6 bases). There are 14 residues in the CDR3. CDR1 MNHEY and CDR2 SMNVEV come from the germline V gene (reference sequence). The V gene lost 1 base and the J gene lost 7 bases, with 11 bases spanning the gap. As DNA, the CDR3 is TGTGCCAGCAGTTTATGGGCAGGGACACAGCCCCAGCATTTT. Translation gives CASSLWAGTQPQHF.

This clonotype occurred a few times. The chain has TRBV6-6 and TRBJ1-2; a weak D match, TRBD1 (5 bases). Deletions cut 5 bases from V and 4 bases from J, with 14 bases between. CDR1 is MNHNY, CDR2 SVGAGI, per germline (reference sequence). CDR3 length: 14 residues. This CDR3 is CASSHQGLFYGYTF. CDR3 DNA: TGTGCCAGCAGTCATCAGGGACTTTTCTATGGCTACACCTTC.

This clonotype was picked up a small number of times. This rearrangement joins TRBV6-1 to TRBJ2-7; perhaps TRBD2 as D (5 bases). Germline CDR1 and CDR2: MNHNS and SASEGT. The CDR3 runs to 14 residues. V was pared by 2 bases and J by 2 bases, with 10 bases between. CDR3 nucleotides: TGTGCCAGCAGTGAATTAGGAGGAGCCTACGAGCAGTACGTC. Translation: CASSELGGAYEQYV.

The chain joins TRBV9 to TRBJ2-5; weak D call: TRBD1 (6 bases). The CDR3 has 15 amino acids. V was shortened by 0 bases and J by 2 bases, with 11 bases between the two germline ends. Germline assignment: CDR1 SGDLS and CDR2 YYNGEE. Here the CDR3 reads CASSVEGTPQETQYF. For the CDR3, the DNA is TGTGCCAGCAGCGTAGAGGGGACACCTCAAGAGACCCAGTACTTC. Full variable domain (rest looked up from reference TRBV9 and TRBJ2-5): DSGVTQTPKHLITATGQRVTLRCSPRSGDLSVYWYQQSLDQGLQFLIQYYNGEERAKGNILERFSAQQFPDLHSELNLSSLELGDSALYFCASSVEGTPQETQYFGPGTRLLVL.

This chain links TRBV5-1 with TRBJ2-1; D is perhaps TRBD1 (6 bases). The CDR3 is made up of 16 amino acids. Germline CDR1 is SGHRS and CDR2 is YFSETQ. V shed 2 bases and J shed 3 bases, with 15 bases lying between them. The CDR3 protein is CASSFETGLYYNEQFF. In DNA form, the CDR3 reads TGCGCCAGCAGCTTCGAGACAGGACTCTACTACAATGAGCAGTTCTTC.

The sample holds a few counts of this clonotype. The rearrangement joins TRBV4-2 to TRBJ1-2; D not resolved. CDR3 size: 15 residues. V shed 1 base and J shed 7 bases, with 16 bases lying between them. Germline lookup yields CDR1 LGHNA and CDR2 YNFKEQ. The CDR3 sequence: CASSQGRDRAGGYTF. CDR3 coding DNA: TGTGCCAGCAGCCAAGGGAGAGACCGGGCTGGTGGCTACACCTTC.

This clonotype was detected only a few times. The V call is TRBV11-2, the J call TRBJ2-7; 9 bases fit TRBD1. The CDR3 has 14 amino acids. Per the germline V gene, CDR1 is SGHAT and CDR2 is FQNNGV. The V gene end was trimmed by 4 bases and the J gene end by 4 bases; junction bases not matched to a gene: 5. The CDR3 bases are TGTGCCAGCAGCTCAACAGGGGGCCCATACGAGCAGTACTTC. Translating it yields CASSSTGGPYEQYF.

At least ten counts were recorded for this clonotype. V and J are TRBV7-6 and TRBJ2-2; D call uncertain. The CDR3 consists of 13 residues. Germline V gene sequence: CDR1 SGHVS, CDR2 FNYEAQ. The V gene lost 5 bases and the J gene lost 5 bases, with 9 bases spanning the gap. CDR3 in DNA: TGTGCCAGCAGCCCGACTTATACCGGGGAGCTGTTTTTT. Translating gives CASSPTYTGELFF.

This clonotype was counted between two and nine times. CDR3 nucleotide sequence: TGCGCCAGCAGCCAAGATCTCCGGGGGGGGTACACCGGGGAGCTGTTTTTT. It encodes CASSQDLRGGYTGELFF. The V gene is TRBV4-1, the J gene TRBJ2-2; 8 bases map to TRBD2. Losses at the gene ends were 0 bases for V and 3 bases for J; bases not matched to a gene: 6. The germline V gene encodes CDR1 MGHRA and CDR2 YSYEKL. The CDR3 extends over 17 amino acids.

This chain links TRBV10-3 with TRBJ2-3, with a tentative D call TRBD1 (5 bases). Trimming took 6 bases from V and 1 from J, leaving 5 bases between them. The CDR3 is 12 residues long. Germline V gene sequence: CDR1 ENHRY, CDR2 SYGVKD. The CDR3 here is CAIRTGTDTQYF. CDR3 DNA sequence: TGTGCCATCAGGACAGGCACAGATACGCAGTATTTT.

The V gene is TRBV28, the J gene TRBJ2-6, with D maybe TRBD1 (5 bases). The germline V gene has CDR1 MDHEN and CDR2 SYDVKM. The CDR3 consists of 16 residues. V lost 2 bases and J lost 4, with 12 bases in between. This chain's CDR3 is CASSLTGPEGANVLTF. CDR3 in DNA: TGTGCCAGCAGTTTAACAGGTCCTGAGGGGGCCAACGTCCTGACTTTC.

This clonotype was observed many times. CDR3 in amino acids: CASSPEGGWTGELFF. CDR3 nucleotide sequence: TGTGCCAGCAGCCCCGAGGGGGGGTGGACCGGGGAGCTGTTTTTT. V usage is TRBV7-6 and J usage is TRBJ2-2, with D tentatively TRBD2 (7 bases). The CDR3 has 15 residues. The germline gives CDR1 SGHVS, CDR2 FNYEAQ. V gave up 5 bases and J gave up 5 bases, with 15 bases separating them.

This clonotype has more than one count but fewer than ten. V is TRBV7-6 and J is TRBJ1-5; D perhaps matches TRBD1 (6 bases). CDR1 is SGHVS and CDR2 is FNYEAQ in the germline V gene. The length of the CDR3 is 14 residues. Trimming removed 4 bases at V and 5 bases at J, with 12 bases between. The CDR3 DNA reads as TGTGCCAGCAGCTCTCGGGACATAGATCAGCCCCAGCATTTT. Translating it yields CASSSRDIDQPQHF.

In its sample, this clonotype was seen a few times. The V and J genes are TRBV28 and TRBJ1-3; 10 positions match TRBD1. Germline V gene data show CDR1 as MDHEN and CDR2 as SYDVKM. J was trimmed by 4 bases and V by 10 bases; bases with no gene match: 7. This CDR3 region has 14 residues. As DNA, the CDR3 is TGTGCCACCCAGGGACAGGGGAGGGGAAACACCATATATTTT. It translates to CATQGQGRGNTIYF.

The CDR3 here is CASSFNRGDEQFF. CDR3 DNA sequence: TGTGCCAGCAGTTTCAACAGGGGGGATGAGCAGTTCTTC. This rearrangement joins TRBV28 to TRBJ2-1; 8 nucleotides agree with TRBD1. The germline V gene has CDR1 MDHEN and CDR2 SYDVKM. The junction had 3 bases not matched to a gene; V was cut back by 3 bases and J by 8 bases. There are 13 residues in the CDR3.

This clonotype was picked up many times. This chain links TRBV12-3 or TRBV12-4 with TRBJ2-5; unclear D gene. V lost 9 bases, J lost 7 bases, and 12 bases lay in between. The CDR3 totals 11 residues. For the CDR3, the DNA is TGTGCCAGATGGTTGGAAGGGACCCAGTACTTC. This encodes CARWLEGTQYF.

This chain links TRBV5-5 with TRBJ2-2; a weak D match, TRBD2 (5 bases). The V end was cut by 6 bases, the J end by 6 bases, with 12 bases between. CDR3 length equals 13 residues. CDR1 and CDR2 from the germline V gene are SGHKS and YYEKEE (reference sequence). CDR3 bases: TGTGCCAGCATCACGGCGGGCTCCGGGGAGCTGTTTTTT. Its protein product is CASITAGSGELFF.

The CDR3 is CASSLTTDLFSSYNEQFF. The CDR3 region has the DNA TGTGCCAGCAGTTTAACTACTGACTTGTTCAGCTCCTACAATGAGCAGTTCTTC. The V and J genes are TRBV12-3 or TRBV12-4 and TRBJ2-1, with D unclear. Trimming cost V 2 bases and J 0 bases, with 17 bases left between them. The CDR3 is 18 amino acids.

This rearrangement joins TRBV6-2 or TRBV6-3 to TRBJ1-5, with D unclear. CDR1 and CDR2 (germline): MNHEY, SVGEGT. The CDR3 is made up of 14 amino acids. Trimming shortened V by 8 bases and J by 3 bases, and 14 bases separated the two germline ends. CDR3 sequence reads: CASRRTDYNQPQHF. As DNA, the CDR3 is TGTGCCAGCCGCAGAACAGATTACAATCAGCCCCAGCATTTT.

This clonotype has more than one count but fewer than ten. The rearrangement uses TRBV19 and TRBJ2-7; no definite D call. V was clipped by 3 bases and J by 3 bases, with 9 bases between them. The CDR3 sequence is 13 residues long. Germline values: CDR1 LNHDA, CDR2 SQIVND (reference sequence). Written as DNA, the CDR3 is TGTGCCAGTAGTATTTGGTGGAGCTACGAGCAGTACTTC. Its translation is CASSIWWSYEQYF. Using reference TRBV19 and TRBJ2-7 for the parts outside the CDR3, the full variable domain is DGGITQSPKYLFRKEGQNVTLSCEQNLNHDAMYWYRQDPGQGLRLIYYSQIVNDFQKGDIAEGYSVSREKKESFPLTVTSAQKNPTAFYLCASSIWWSYEQYFGPGTRLTVT.

The chain couples TRBV4-1 to TRBJ2-5, with 10 bases matching TRBD1. V lost 1 base to trimming and J lost 6 bases; unmatched junction nucleotides: 5. The CDR3 spans 15 residues. The germline V gene encodes CDR1 MGHRA and CDR2 YSYEKL. The CDR3 sequence: CASSQAGQGTQTQYF. DNA for the CDR3: TGCGCCAGCAGCCAAGCGGGACAGGGGACGCAGACCCAGTACTTC.

This chain links TRBV19 with TRBJ2-6, with 7 bases lining up with TRBD2. This CDR3 spans 16 amino acids. The J segment lost 3 bases and the V segment lost 8 bases, leaving 10 bases of the junction unmatched. CDR1 and CDR2 (germline): LNHDA, SQIVND (reference sequence). This chain's CDR3 is CASALAGEGGANVLTF. In nucleotides, the CDR3 is TGTGCCAGTGCCCTCGCGGGGGAGGGTGGGGCCAACGTCCTGACTTTC.

This clonotype was detected only a few times. J is TRBJ1-2 and V is TRBV6-5, with 10 bases lining up with TRBD1. The V and J ends lost 0 bases and 4 bases, in that order; junction bases with no gene match: 8. CDR1 is MNHEY and CDR2 is SVGAGI in the germline V gene. This CDR3 has 17 amino acids. For the CDR3, the DNA is TGTGCCAGCAGTTACTCGGGACAGGGGTTTATTAGCTATGGCTACACCTTC. Encoded protein: CASSYSGQGFISYGYTF.

The chain joins TRBV5-1 to TRBJ2-6; possible D gene TRBD1, 5 bases. CDR1 SGHRS and CDR2 YFSETQ come from the germline V gene. Trimming left V 2 bases short and J 0 bases short, with 12 bases between. The CDR3 runs 17 residues. In DNA, the CDR3 is TGCGCCAGCAGCTTCGTCAGGGTACACTCTGGGGCCAACGTCCTGACTTTC. This codes for CASSFVRVHSGANVLTF.

This clonotype showed up many times. V and J are TRBV7-6 and TRBJ2-1; possibly TRBD2 for D (5 bases). The V gene lost 7 bases and the J gene lost 7 bases, with 17 bases spanning the gap. The CDR3 runs to 14 residues. CDR1 and CDR2 (germline): SGHVS, FNYEAQ. CDR3 nucleotides: TGTGCCAGCACCCCTCTTGAGCGGTCTAATGAGCAGTTCTTC. Its translation: CASTPLERSNEQFF.

CDR3 sequence: CASSYSVLGQSGLAGVSTDTQYF. The CDR3 region has the DNA TGTGCCAGCAGTTATTCGGTCCTGGGGCAGTCCGGACTAGCGGGGGTTAGCACAGATACGCAGTATTTT. The rearrangement uses TRBV6-5 and TRBJ2-3; 13 positions match TRBD2. Trimming at V came to 3 bases and at J to 0 bases, leaving 21 bases not matched to a gene. Looked up from germline, CDR1 is MNHEY and CDR2 is SVGAGI. CDR3 size: 23 residues.